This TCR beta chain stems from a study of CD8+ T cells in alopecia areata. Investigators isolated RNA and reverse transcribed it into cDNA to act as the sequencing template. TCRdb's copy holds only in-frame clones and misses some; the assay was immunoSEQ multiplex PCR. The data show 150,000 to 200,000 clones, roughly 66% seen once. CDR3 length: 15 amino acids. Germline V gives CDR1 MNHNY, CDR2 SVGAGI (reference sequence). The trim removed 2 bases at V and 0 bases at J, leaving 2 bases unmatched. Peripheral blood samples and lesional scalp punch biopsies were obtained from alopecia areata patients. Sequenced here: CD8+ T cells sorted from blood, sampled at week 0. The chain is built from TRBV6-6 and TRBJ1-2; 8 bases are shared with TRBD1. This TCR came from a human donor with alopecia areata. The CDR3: CASSYTGQANYGYTF. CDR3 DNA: TGTGCCAGCAGTTACACGGGACAGGCTAACTATGGCTACACCTTC.